These 28 T cell receptor beta chains originate from one sample sequenced in a study of CD8+CD57+ T cells in acquired aplastic anemia. Profiling that covered TCR beta VDJ and CDR3 relied on genomic DNA as its template. TCRdb passed the reads through MiXCR, listing each CDR3 protein once. Here the sample spans around 200,000 distinct CDR3 sequences, approximately 48% being singletons. Patients sequenced had flow cytometry evidence of CD8+CD57+ cell expansion. Material for sequencing was sorted CD4+, CD8+, or CD8+CD57+ T cells (not recorded which) from PBMCs. Receptor source: a human donor with aplastic anemia.

This clonotype was picked up many times. The chain couples TRBV2 to TRBJ2-1; D unresolved. Per the germline V gene, CDR1 is SNHLY and CDR2 is FYNNEI. V was cut by 6 bases and J by 5 bases, with 2 bases left in between. The CDR3 spans 10 residues. This CDR3 reads CASRDNEQFF. The DNA of the CDR3 is TGTGCCAGCAGAGACAATGAGCAGTTCTTC.

The chain recombines TRBV10-3 with TRBJ2-7; 11 positions agree with TRBD1. Germline loops: CDR1 ENHRY, CDR2 SYGVKD. V dropped 2 bases and J dropped 4; count of bases not matched to a gene: 1. The CDR3 has 14 residues. The CDR3 reads CAISEGQGAYEQYF. The CDR3 DNA reads as TGTGCCATCAGTGAGGGACAGGGGGCATACGAGCAGTACTTC.

Many counts were recorded for this clonotype. This rearrangement joins TRBV6-5 to TRBJ2-7; D possibly matches TRBD1 or TRBD2 (5 bases each). Trimming removed 2 bases at V and 6 bases at J, with 17 bases between. The CDR3 contains 15 residues. Germline values: CDR1 MNHEY, CDR2 SVGAGI. The CDR3 loop is CASSYPPGSGGEQYF. As DNA, the CDR3 is TGTGCCAGCAGTTACCCTCCAGGGAGTGGGGGCGAGCAGTACTTC.

V usage is TRBV19 and J usage is TRBJ1-1, with a tentative D call TRBD1 (5 bases). The CDR3 length is 16 residues. Germline V lookup: CDR1 LNHDA, CDR2 SQIVND (reference sequence). V shed 4 bases and J shed 0 bases, with 15 bases lying between them. The CDR3 bases are TGTGCCAGTAGTACGGGGGAGGGGCCATTGAACACTGAAGCTTTCTTT. This sequence encodes CASSTGEGPLNTEAFF.

With regard to this clonotype: A single base separates this from a much larger clone, so it may be a read error. The chain is built from TRBV6-5 and TRBJ1-1, with TRBD1 as a possible D gene (6 bases). There are 15 residues in the CDR3. With 2 bases removed from V and 4 bases from J, the gap between germline ends came to 14 bases. From germline, CDR1 is MNHEY and CDR2 SVGAGI. CDR3 DNA: TGTGCCAGCAGTTACCCAGGGGTTGAGAGCACTGAAGCTTTCTTT. Its protein product is CASSYPGVESTEAFF.

This clonotype was seen ten or more times. The chain is built from TRBV2 and TRBJ2-6; 7 nucleotides line up with TRBD2. Looked up from germline, CDR1 is SNHLY and CDR2 is FYNNEI. V lost 6 bases to trimming and J lost 2 bases; unmatched junction nucleotides: 7. The CDR3 has 16 amino acids. The CDR3 nucleotides are TGTGCCAGCAGCGGGACGGGGGGTCCTGGGGCCAACGTCCTGACTTTC. This translates into CASSGTGGPGANVLTF.

The chain carries TRBV2 and TRBJ1-5; D remains ambiguous. CDR3 length: 14 amino acids. V lost 6 bases to trimming and J lost 0 bases, with 9 bases between them. The germline CDR1 and CDR2 sequences are SNHLY and FYNNEI. DNA for the CDR3: TGTGCCAGCAGCCAACTGGGTAGCAATCAGCCCCAGCATTTT. Amino acids: CASSQLGSNQPQHF.

This clonotype has ten or more counts. The chain employs TRBV6-1 and TRBJ1-5; D may be TRBD1 (5 bases). The CDR3 consists of 14 residues. V lost 7 bases to trimming and J lost 6 bases, with 16 bases between them. The germline gives CDR1 MNHNS, CDR2 SASEGT. The chain's CDR3 is CASNNGGLGQPQHF. In nucleotides, the CDR3 is TGTGCCAGCAACAACGGGGGGTTGGGTCAGCCCCAGCATTTT.

This sequence joins TRBV18 and TRBJ2-1; 8 bases match TRBD1. Trimming took 0 bases from V and 7 from J; bases not matched to a gene: 11. Germline loops: CDR1 KGHSH, CDR2 LQKENI. This CDR3 spans 17 amino acids. The CDR3 protein is CASSPPYGTGPKNEQFF. In DNA form, the CDR3 reads TGTGCCAGCTCACCACCATACGGGACAGGACCGAAGAATGAGCAGTTCTTC.

The chain has TRBV30 and TRBJ2-6; D unclear. The CDR3 length is 14 residues. Germline loops: CDR1 GTSNPN, CDR2 SVGIG (reference sequence). V lost 4 bases and J 6 bases, leaving 13 bases between the germline ends. CDR3 in amino acids: CAWMKVSEANVLTF. In nucleotides, the CDR3 is TGTGCCTGGATGAAAGTGTCGGAGGCCAACGTCCTGACTTTC.

Notes on this clonotype: A much larger clone differs by one base, so this may be a read error. The gene calls are TRBV6-4 and TRBJ2-3; the match to TRBD1 covers 9 bases. The CDR3 is made up of 14 amino acids. Germline V gene sequence: CDR1 MRHNA, CDR2 SNTAGT. J lost 4 bases, V lost 6 bases, and 5 bases had no gene match. The CDR3 spells CASSKDRGPDTQYF. The CDR3 DNA reads as TGTGCCAGCAGCAAGGACAGGGGTCCAGATACGCAGTATTTT.

This clonotype was counted a single time. V gene TRBV19 combines with J gene TRBJ2-1; D gene ambiguous. Trimming cost V 7 bases and J 0 bases, with 10 bases left between them. Germline lookup yields CDR1 LNHDA and CDR2 SQIVND (reference sequence). This CDR3 spans 14 amino acids. In DNA form, the CDR3 reads TGTGCCAGTACGGTCTCGAGCTCCTACAATGAGCAGTTCTTC. Its protein product is CASTVSSSYNEQFF.

The rearrangement joins TRBV20-1 to TRBJ2-5; TRBD2 matches 11 bases. Germline V gene sequence: CDR1 DFQATT, CDR2 SNEGSKA (reference sequence). The CDR3 is made up of 19 amino acids. The V and J ends lost 0 bases and 0 bases, in that order; junction bases with no gene match: 12. The CDR3 nucleotides are TGCAGTGCTAGAGATCAGAGATTAGCGGGGGGGTTCTACCAAGAGACCCAGTACTTC. Translation: CSARDQRLAGGFYQETQYF.

The chain uses TRBV2 and TRBJ2-2; 10 bases are a match to TRBD2. V lost 4 bases and J lost 5; bases outside the gene matches: 10. The CDR3 sequence is 17 residues long. Germline values: CDR1 SNHLY, CDR2 FYNNEI. The CDR3: CASSGLAGVLGTGELFF. In DNA form, the CDR3 reads TGTGCCAGCAGTGGGCTAGCGGGGGTCCTCGGGACCGGGGAGCTGTTTTTT.

The gene calls are TRBV10-3 and TRBJ1-2; TRBD1 might be the D (5 bases). Germline V CDR1 and CDR2: ENHRY, SYGVKD. The CDR3 covers 14 residues. With 11 bases removed from V and 4 bases from J, the gap between germline ends came to 20 bases. CDR3 sequence reads: CASRDSGAAYGYTF. The CDR3 DNA sequence: TGTGCCTCCCGGGACTCTGGGGCTGCCTATGGCTACACCTTC.

The chain uses TRBV24-1 and TRBJ2-5; D remains unclear. V was shortened by 0 bases and J by 6 bases, with 1 base between the two germline ends. This CDR3 is built from 11 residues. Germline V gene sequence: CDR1 KGHDR, CDR2 SFDVKD. CDR3 sequence reads: CATSDLKTQYF. The CDR3 DNA follows: TGTGCCACCAGTGATTTGAAGACCCAGTACTTC.

This clonotype was counted between two and nine times. The V gene is TRBV2, the J gene TRBJ2-7; 9 bases align to TRBD2. With V trimmed by 7 bases and J by 2 bases, 3 bases remained unmatched. The length of the CDR3 is 13 residues. Germline V gene lookup returns CDR1 SNHLY and CDR2 FYNNEI. The CDR3 here is CASTRGRAYEQYF. CDR3 bases: TGTGCCAGCACTCGCGGGAGGGCCTACGAGCAGTACTTC.

The genes are TRBV25-1 and TRBJ1-2; no clear D gene. CDR1 is MGHDK and CDR2 is SYGVNS in the germline V gene. The germline V and J ends were trimmed by 7 bases and 6 bases, with 12 bases remaining between them. The CDR3 contains 12 residues. The CDR3 DNA sequence: TGTGCCAGCAACTGGGGATCCCATGGCTACACCTTC. Its translation is CASNWGSHGYTF.

This rearrangement joins TRBV7-2 to TRBJ2-2, with unresolved D. Per germline, CDR1 SGHTA and CDR2 FQGNSA. V was trimmed by 5 bases and J by 2 bases, leaving 9 bases between them. This CDR3 contains 14 residues. Here the CDR3 DNA reads TGTGCCAGCAGCCCGCGACTTAACACCGGGGAGCTGTTTTTT. This sequence encodes CASSPRLNTGELFF.

This clonotype was found a few times. J is TRBJ1-1 and V is TRBV7-2, with D possibly matching TRBD1 (5 bases). Germline lookup yields CDR1 SGHTA and CDR2 FQGNSA. This CDR3 has 12 amino acids. The V gene lost 0 bases and the J gene lost 10 bases, with 9 bases spanning the gap. The CDR3 nucleotides read TGTGCCAGCAGCTTAGCAGGGACTCGAGCTTTCTTT. This translates into CASSLAGTRAFF.

This clonotype came up many times. The chain recombines TRBV27 with TRBJ1-4, with D unclear. The CDR3 covers 16 residues. Germline loops: CDR1 MNHEY, CDR2 SMNVEV (reference sequence). The germline V and J ends were trimmed by 6 bases and 9 bases, with 23 bases remaining between them. The CDR3 loop reads CASRLPSEPPRQKLFF. The CDR3 DNA sequence: TGTGCCAGCAGGCTCCCCTCTGAACCCCCGAGGCAAAAACTGTTTTTT. Based on the CDR3 plus reference TRBV27 and TRBJ1-4, the full variable domain is EAQVTQNPRYLITVTGKKLTVTCSQNMNHEYMSWYRQDPGLGLRQIYYSMNVEVTDKGDVPEGYKVSRKEKRNFPLILESPSPNQTSLYFCASRLPSEPPRQKLFFGSGTQLSVL.

The chain uses TRBV6-1 and TRBJ2-7; D tentatively reads TRBD1 or TRBD2 (5 bases each). The CDR3 contains 13 residues. Germline-derived CDR1 and CDR2 are MNHNS and SASEGT. Trimming removed 10 bases at V and 1 base at J, with 14 bases between. The CDR3 here is CATEGTGSYEQYF. The CDR3 bases are TGTGCCACCGAAGGGACGGGATCCTACGAGCAGTACTTC.

The V gene is TRBV6-2 or TRBV6-3, the J gene TRBJ2-2; TRBD1 matches at 8 bases. CDR1 is MNHEY and CDR2 is SVGEGT in the germline V gene. J lost 1 base, V lost 2 bases, and 6 bases had no gene match. The CDR3 length is 17 residues. The CDR3 nucleotides read TGTGCCAGCAGTTACCCCGACAGGGGCCGGAACACCGGGGAGCTGTTTTTT. Its protein product is CASSYPDRGRNTGELFF.

The gene calls are TRBV7-8 and TRBJ1-2; no clear D gene. The CDR3 runs to 15 residues. V lost 5 bases to trimming and J lost 4 bases, with 17 bases between them. Germline V lookup: CDR1 SGHVS, CDR2 FQNEAQ. CDR3 sequence: CASSPYSDGPYGYTF. CDR3 DNA sequence: TGTGCCAGCAGCCCATATTCGGACGGCCCCTATGGCTACACCTTC.

V gene TRBV7-9 combines with J gene TRBJ2-7; TRBD2 matches 7 bases. CDR1 is SEHNR and CDR2 is FQNEAQ in the germline V gene (reference sequence). J was trimmed by 4 bases and V by 6 bases; bases with no gene match: 3. CDR3 length equals 12 residues. The DNA of the CDR3 is TGTGCCAGCAGTCGGACTAGTTACGAGCAGTACTTC. It specifies CASSRTSYEQYF.

The gene calls are TRBV10-3 and TRBJ2-7; D may correspond to TRBD1 or TRBD2 (5 bases each). Trimming left V 0 bases short and J 6 bases short, with 15 bases between. The CDR3 runs 15 residues. The germline V gene encodes CDR1 ENHRY and CDR2 SYGVKD. CDR3 sequence reads: CAISESLAGATEQYF. The DNA for the CDR3 is TGTGCCATCAGTGAGTCACTGGCCGGGGCCACCGAGCAGTACTTC.

This clonotype came up a few times. The CDR3 sequence: CASQAEGLAYNEQFF. The CDR3 DNA follows: TGTGCCAGTCAGGCCGAAGGACTAGCTTACAATGAGCAGTTCTTC. This sequence joins TRBV19 and TRBJ2-1; 8 bases match TRBD2. The trim removed 8 bases at V and 4 bases at J, leaving 10 bases unmatched. The CDR3 extends over 15 amino acids. The germline gives CDR1 LNHDA, CDR2 SQIVND (reference sequence).

This clonotype was found a few times. V gene TRBV2 combines with J gene TRBJ2-5, with TRBD2 matching 10 bases. The V gene's germline CDR1 is SNHLY and CDR2 FYNNEI. Trimming removed 6 bases from V and 5 bases from J; junction bases left unmatched: 3. The CDR3 is 13 residues long. The CDR3 nucleotides are TGTGCCAGCAGGGGACTAGCGTGGGAGACCCAGTACTTC. The encoded protein is CASRGLAWETQYF.